This T cell receptor beta chain was found in a study of cytomegalovirus exposure and HLA in healthy donors. This clone has just a few counts. Its specificity is unknown. Amplification used 60 Vbeta primers and 13 Jbeta primers. Repertoires were generated with immunoSEQ multiplex PCR, while TCRdb's copy carries only in-frame clones and drops some. This table holds 140,000 to 150,000 clones, 75% to 80% found once. Germline CDR1 MNHNS, CDR2 SASEGT. V lost 10 bases to trimming and J lost 2 bases, with 17 bases between them. CDR3 length: 14 residues. Study conclusions and caveats: One variant, a missense change in DCLRE1C, was linked in a later analysis to TCR beta V- and J-gene trimming. Listed as cytomegalovirus-associated were 150 or so TCR beta chains. Despite most TCR sequences being rare, some public TCRs occurred in many donors.

The sequenced material came from PBMCs. The chain recombines TRBV6-1 with TRBJ2-5, with TRBD2 as a possible D gene (5 bases). The origin of this receptor is a woman aged 30 to 39 in good health and CMV-seronegative. The CDR3 here is CATQFKRAQETQYF. The CDR3 region has the DNA TGTGCCACCCAATTCAAGAGGGCACAAGAGACCCAGTACTTC.